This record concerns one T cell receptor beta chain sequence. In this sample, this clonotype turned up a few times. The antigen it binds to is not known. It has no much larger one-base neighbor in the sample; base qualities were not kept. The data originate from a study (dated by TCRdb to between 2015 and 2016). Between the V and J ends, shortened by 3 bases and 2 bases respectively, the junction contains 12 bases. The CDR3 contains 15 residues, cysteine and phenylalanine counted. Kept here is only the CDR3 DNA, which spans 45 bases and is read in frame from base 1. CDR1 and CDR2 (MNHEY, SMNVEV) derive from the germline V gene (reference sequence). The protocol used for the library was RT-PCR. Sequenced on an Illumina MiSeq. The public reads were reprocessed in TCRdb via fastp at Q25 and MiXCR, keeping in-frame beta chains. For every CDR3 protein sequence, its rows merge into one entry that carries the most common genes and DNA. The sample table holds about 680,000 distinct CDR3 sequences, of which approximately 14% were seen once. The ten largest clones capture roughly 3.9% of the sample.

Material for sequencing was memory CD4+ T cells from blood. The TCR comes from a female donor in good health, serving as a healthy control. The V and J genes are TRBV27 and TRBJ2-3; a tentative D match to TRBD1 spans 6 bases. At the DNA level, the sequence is TGTGCCAGCAGTTTCTCCAGGGGTAACACAGATACGCAGTATTTT. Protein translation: CASSFSRGNTDTQYF.